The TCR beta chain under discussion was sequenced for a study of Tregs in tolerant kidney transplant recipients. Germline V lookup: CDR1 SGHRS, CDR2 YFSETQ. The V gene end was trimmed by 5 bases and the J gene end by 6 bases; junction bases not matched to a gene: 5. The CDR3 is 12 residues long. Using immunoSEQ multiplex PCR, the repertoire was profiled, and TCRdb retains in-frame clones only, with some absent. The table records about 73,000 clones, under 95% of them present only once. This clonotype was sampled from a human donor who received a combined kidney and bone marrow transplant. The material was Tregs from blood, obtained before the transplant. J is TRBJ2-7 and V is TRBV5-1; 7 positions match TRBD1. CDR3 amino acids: CASSESGGEQYF. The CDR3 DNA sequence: TGCGCCAGCAGTGAGTCAGGGGGCGAGCAGTACTTC.